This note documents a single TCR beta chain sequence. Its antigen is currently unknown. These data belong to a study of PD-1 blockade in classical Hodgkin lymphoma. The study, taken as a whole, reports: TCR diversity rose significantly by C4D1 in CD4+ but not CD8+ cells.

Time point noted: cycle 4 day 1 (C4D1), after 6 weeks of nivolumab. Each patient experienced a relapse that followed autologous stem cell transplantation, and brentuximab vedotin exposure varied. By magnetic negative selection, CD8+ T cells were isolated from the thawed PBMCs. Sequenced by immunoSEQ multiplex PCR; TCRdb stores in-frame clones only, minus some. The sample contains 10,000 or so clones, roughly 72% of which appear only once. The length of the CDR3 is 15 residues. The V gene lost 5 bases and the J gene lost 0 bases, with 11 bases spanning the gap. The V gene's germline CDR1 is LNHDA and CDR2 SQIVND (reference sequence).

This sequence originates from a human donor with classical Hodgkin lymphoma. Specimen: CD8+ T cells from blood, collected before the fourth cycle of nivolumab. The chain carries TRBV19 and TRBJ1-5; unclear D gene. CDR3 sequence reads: CASSSDNYSNQPQHF. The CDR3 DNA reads TGTGCCAGTAGTTCAGACAATTATAGCAATCAGCCCCAGCATTTT.